The 20 T cell receptor beta chains below come from one sample, sequenced in a study of T cells in Graves' hyperthyroidism and ophthalmopathy. The TCR beta CDR3 regions underwent amplification using RNA transcripts as the source. The HTBI primer set drove a first-round RT-PCR of the TCR CDR3. TCRdb used MiXCR to reprocess the multiplex PCR reads, holding one entry per CDR3 protein. The sample lists around 700,000 distinct CDR3 sequences, 18% seen once, with 16% in the top ten. Sequenced sample: blood. These receptors were collected from a woman aged 50 to 65 with Graves' hyperthyroidism that later progressed to Graves' ophthalmopathy.

This clonotype occurred a few times. The chain links TRBV7-6 to TRBJ1-2; 7 bases are a match to TRBD1. CDR3 length equals 15 residues. Losses at the gene ends were 2 bases for V and 5 bases for J; bases not matched to a gene: 8. Germline V lookup: CDR1 SGHVS, CDR2 FNYEAQ. CDR3 sequence (DNA): TGTGCCAGCAGCTTATACTCAACAGGGGAATATGGCTACACCTTC. This gives the protein CASSLYSTGEYGYTF.

The chain is built from TRBV7-9 and TRBJ1-2; 10 bases are shared with TRBD1. The CDR3 has 16 residues. Germline V gene data show CDR1 as SEHNR and CDR2 as FQNEAQ (reference sequence). Germline trimming cut 5 bases from V and 1 base from J; bases unmatched to any gene: 7. The CDR3, as DNA: TGTGCCAGCAGCCCGGGACAGGGGTTCGGTAACTATGGCTACACCTTC. Its translation: CASSPGQGFGNYGYTF.

J is TRBJ2-1 and V is TRBV20-1, with a weak D call TRBD2 (6 bases). The J call may be wrong; the DNA end is better matched by TRBJ2-7. The V gene's germline CDR1 is DFQATT and CDR2 SNEGSKA (reference sequence). The CDR3 spans 13 residues. The CDR3 protein is CSPLAGRGNEQYF. The DNA of the CDR3 is TGCAGTCCACTTGCGGGACGGGGTAATGAGCAGTACTTC.

This clonotype was seen ten or more times. The chain is built from TRBV3-1 and TRBJ2-7, with TRBD2 identical over 12 bases. CDR3 length equals 15 residues. Germline V lookup: CDR1 LGHDT, CDR2 YNNKEL (reference sequence). Trimming took 6 bases from V and 4 from J; bases not matched to a gene: 7. The CDR3 DNA sequence: TGTGCCAGCAGTCTCCCCGGGACTAGCGGGTACGAGCAGTACTTC. It specifies CASSLPGTSGYEQYF.

The CDR3 nucleotides read TGTGCCAGTAGTACGACAGGGTTGCTCAATCAGCCCCAGCATTTT. Translating it yields CASSTTGLLNQPQHF. The rearrangement uses TRBV19 and TRBJ1-5; 7 nucleotides align to TRBD1. The J segment lost 3 bases and the V segment lost 4 bases, leaving 6 bases of the junction unmatched. Germline CDR1 reads LNHDA; CDR2 reads SQIVND (reference sequence). The CDR3 length is 15 residues.

This clonotype was found a few times. The DNA of the CDR3 is TGCAGCGTTGCCCGAAGTAGGTACTCCTATAATTCACCCCTCCACTTT. Translating gives CSVARSRYSYNSPLHF. V is TRBV29-1 and J is TRBJ1-6; D remains unclear. CDR1 and CDR2 (germline): SQVTM, ANQGSEA. The CDR3 totals 16 residues. V gave up 4 bases and J gave up 0 bases, with 13 bases separating them.

This clonotype was counted only a few times. The V and J genes are TRBV12-5 and TRBJ1-5; 7 bases agree with TRBD1. The CDR3 consists of 14 residues. The junction had 2 bases not matched to a gene; V was cut back by 5 bases and J by 1 base. CDR1 LGHNT and CDR2 FRNRAP come from the germline V gene. CDR3 sequence: CASGKGQSNQPQHF. Here the CDR3 DNA reads TGTGCTAGTGGTAAGGGACAGAGCAATCAGCCCCAGCATTTT.

This clonotype was picked up a small number of times. V gene TRBV2 combines with J gene TRBJ1-3; D ambiguous. Germline-derived CDR1 and CDR2 are SNHLY and FYNNEI. This CDR3 spans 15 amino acids. The V end lost 4 bases, the J end lost 0 bases, and 10 bases lay between the germline ends. The CDR3 region is CASSVLGFSGNTIYF. CDR3 coding DNA: TGTGCCAGCAGTGTTTTGGGATTCTCTGGAAACACCATATATTTT. Complete variable domain (other parts from reference TRBV2 and TRBJ1-3): EPEVTQTPSHQVTQMGQEVILRCVPISNHLYFYWYRQILGQKVEFLVSFYNNEISEKSEIFDDQFSVERPDGSNFTLKIRSTKLEDSAMYFCASSVLGFSGNTIYFGEGSWLTVV.

This clonotype occurred a few times. A much larger clone differs from this one at a single base, so this may be a read error. The chain is built from TRBV2 and TRBJ2-3; 10 bases fit TRBD1. The CDR3 runs to 15 residues. CDR1 and CDR2 (germline): SNHLY, FYNNEI. CDR3 residues: CASSGGQGGTGTQYF. CDR3 sequence (DNA): TGTGCCAGCAGCGGCGGACAGGGGGGCACAGGTACGCAGTATTTT.

This clonotype was recorded many times. This rearrangement joins TRBV3-1 to TRBJ2-2; no clear D. Per germline, CDR1 LGHDT and CDR2 YNNKEL (reference sequence). This CDR3 is built from 15 residues. The germline V and J ends were trimmed by 3 bases and 7 bases, with 15 bases remaining between them. DNA for the CDR3: TGTGCCAGCAGCCAGGGTGGCCTAGACGGCGGGGAGCTGTTTTTT. Translation: CASSQGGLDGGELFF.

The table lists this clonotype with many counts. The J gene is TRBJ2-5, the V gene TRBV3-1; possible D gene TRBD2, 5 bases. This CDR3 is 15 amino acids long. CDR1 and CDR2 (germline): LGHDT, YNNKEL (reference sequence). Trimming stripped 0 bases from V and 1 base from J, with 9 bases between. CDR3 bases: TGTGCCAGCAGCCAAGACGGAGGCGTCCAAGAGACCCAGTACTTC. Its protein product is CASSQDGGVQETQYF.

The genes are TRBV7-6 and TRBJ1-6; 9 bases fit TRBD1. V lost 3 bases to trimming and J lost 9 bases; unmatched junction nucleotides: 6. Germline-derived CDR1 and CDR2 are SGHVS and FNYEAQ. The CDR3 runs 15 residues. The CDR3 DNA reads as TGTGCCAGCAGCTTCGACAGGGGGATGGGTTCACCCCTCCACTTT. It yields the protein CASSFDRGMGSPLHF.

This clonotype has just one count. This rearrangement joins TRBV10-3 to TRBJ2-3; D tentatively fits TRBD1 or TRBD2 (5 bases each). CDR3 length: 15 residues. V was pared by 11 bases and J by 2 bases, with 20 bases between. Germline assignment: CDR1 ENHRY and CDR2 SYGVKD. CDR3 coding DNA: TGTGCCGCGTCTAGGGGACGGGGCCCCACAGATACGCAGTATTTT. Its translation is CAASRGRGPTDTQYF.

The sample holds a few counts of this clonotype. The chain is built from TRBV6-1 and TRBJ1-2; D may be TRBD1 (6 bases). V lost 7 bases, J lost 4 bases, and 16 bases lay in between. The CDR3 length is 14 residues. Germline CDR1 MNHNS, CDR2 SASEGT. The CDR3 loop reads CASNPQGVPYGYTF. The DNA for the CDR3 is TGTGCCAGCAATCCACAGGGAGTCCCCTATGGCTACACCTTC.

This clonotype is a singleton in its sample. This chain connects TRBV12-3 or TRBV12-4 to TRBJ2-3, with 11 bases matching TRBD2. The CDR3 runs to 24 residues. The V and J ends lost 3 bases and 0 bases, in that order; junction bases with no gene match: 26. The CDR3 sequence is CASSFRGRQGGSGGAQTSTDTQYF. Here the CDR3 DNA reads TGTGCCAGCAGTTTTCGAGGGAGACAGGGTGGTAGCGGGGGGGCCCAAACTAGCACAGATACGCAGTATTTT.

Comments on this clonotype: A junction end diverges from the germline sequence, so it may reflect a read error. This chain uses TRBV30 with TRBJ1-4; D call uncertain. The CDR3 is made up of 14 amino acids. Germline values: CDR1 GTSNPN, CDR2 SVGIG (reference sequence). The CDR3 nucleotides read TGTGCCTGGAGTGTACTGCAGGCTAATGAAAAACTGTCTTTT. Amino acid sequence: CAWSVLQANEKLSF.

This clonotype was found a few times. The gene calls are TRBV30 and TRBJ2-5; no definite D call. The ends were cut back, 1 base at V and 5 bases at J, with 11 bases in the middle. Germline V gives CDR1 GTSNPN, CDR2 SVGIG (reference sequence). The CDR3 is made up of 13 amino acids. For the CDR3, the DNA is TGTGCCTGGAGTGACGGCGAAGGGGAGACCCAGTACTTC. This translates into CAWSDGEGETQYF.

This clonotype has a count of ten or more. V usage is TRBV2 and J usage is TRBJ1-6, with a tentative D call TRBD1 (6 bases). Germline values: CDR1 SNHLY, CDR2 FYNNEI. The CDR3 is 14 residues long. Trimming shortened V by 8 bases and J by 7 bases, and 15 bases separated the two germline ends. CDR3 residues: CASGQDSDNSPLHF. The CDR3 DNA is TGTGCCAGCGGTCAGGACAGCGACAATTCACCCCTCCACTTT.

In this sample, this clonotype turned up once. The chain joins TRBV5-6 to TRBJ1-6; 8 nucleotides line up with TRBD1. There are 16 residues in the CDR3. Germline V lookup: CDR1 SGHDT, CDR2 YYEEEE. The V and J ends lost 2 bases and 4 bases, in that order; junction bases with no gene match: 5. The CDR3 loop reads CASSFGTGEYNSPLHF. The CDR3 DNA is TGTGCCAGCAGCTTTGGGACAGGAGAATATAATTCACCCCTCCACTTT.

Here the CDR3 reads CASSGMTGGRGTQYF. For the CDR3, the DNA is TGTGCCAGTAGTGGAATGACAGGGGGAAGGGGGACCCAGTACTTC. The rearrangement uses TRBV19 and TRBJ2-5, with TRBD1 matching 9 bases. This CDR3 has 15 residues. The junction had 11 bases not matched to a gene; V was cut back by 5 bases and J by 7 bases. Germline assignment: CDR1 LNHDA and CDR2 SQIVND (reference sequence). The full variable domain, its missing parts supplied by reference TRBV19 and TRBJ2-5, is DGGITQSPKYLFRKEGQNVTLSCEQNLNHDAMYWYRQDPGQGLRLIYYSQIVNDFQKGDIAEGYSVSREKKESFPLTVTSAQKNPTAFYLCASSGMTGGRGTQYFGPGTRLLVL.